A selection of T cell receptor beta chains follows, all from one sample in a study of T cell responses to AZD1222 COVID-19 vaccine. Sequencing used immunoSEQ multiplex PCR; TCRdb keeps in-frame clones, though not all of them. Of about 160,000 clones listed, around nine tenths are singletons. The sequenced sample was peripheral blood, obtained on day 0 of AZD1222 vaccination. These receptors came from an adult in good health. CDR3s leave out the opening cysteine and the closing phenylalanine or tryptophan.

v_gene,j_gene,len,CDR3aa
TRBV27,TRBJ2-2,13,ASSLYAGGTGELF
TRBV6-1,TRBJ1-6,12,ASSEISGGSPLH
TRBV28,TRBJ2-7,13,ASSARGTGSYEQY
TRBV4-2,TRBJ1-5,13,ASSQVHSSNQPQH
TRBV28,TRBJ1-1,11,ASRPTLNTEAF
TRBV7-9,TRBJ2-7,17,ASSFYPGQGYQGRAEQY
TRBV9,TRBJ2-7,15,ASSVSGGQILTYEQY
TRBV5-1,TRBJ2-7,12,ASTPGPTNYEQY
TRBV5-6,TRBJ1-1,9,ASSYGIEAF
TRBV19,TRBJ2-1,13,ATGLAGGPYNEQF
TRBV2,TRBJ1-1,12,ASSEGDGNTEAF
TRBV4-1,TRBJ1-5,13,ASSQDRGYVQPQH
TRBV6-1,TRBJ1-2,13,ASSEEGYPNYGYT
TRBV5-6,TRBJ1-2,12,ASSLAGQLYGYT
TRBV5-4,TRBJ1-3,12,ASSRREGGNTIY
TRBV4-3,TRBJ1-1,10,ASSQGRSRAF
TRBV5-6,TRBJ2-3,14,ASSFASGRGTDTQY
TRBV12-3/TRBV12-4,TRBJ1-1,11,ASSLQGNTEAF
TRBV7-2,TRBJ1-2,14,ASSSSGSPGNYGYT
TRBV5-1,TRBJ2-3,13,ASSLRGTGRDTQY
TRBV6-5,TRBJ2-1,10,ASSSGVGEQF
TRBV19,TRBJ1-2,10,ASSFRTAGYT
TRBV27,TRBJ1-2,10,ASSSTRSDYT
TRBV7-3,TRBJ2-5,12,ASSLNGERETQY
TRBV19,TRBJ1-2,9,ASTKDRDYT
TRBV5-5,TRBJ1-3,10,ASSYHGNTIY
TRBV27,TRBJ1-2,11,ASSGTANYGYT
TRBV27,TRBJ2-7,15,ASSSRAGEGLSYEQY
TRBV19,TRBJ2-1,9,ASSIAKEQF
TRBV2,TRBJ1-3,13,ASSEGTGAGNTIY
TRBV4-2,TRBJ2-3,12,ASSLTRGTDTQY
TRBV4-3,TRBJ2-1,14,ASSQGRNRIYNEQF
TRBV9,TRBJ2-7,11,ASSVTLNNEQY
TRBV19,TRBJ2-1,9,ASAYYNEQF
TRBV19,TRBJ1-1,12,ASSRDGGRTEAF
TRBV18,TRBJ1-1,13,ASSPLDRGRTEAF
TRBV30,TRBJ1-5,11,ACRLGRSTDQH
TRBV28,TRBJ1-4,13,ASSLEGSTNEKLF
TRBV30,TRBJ1-5,12,AYSRDTGNQPQH
TRBV5-1,TRBJ1-4,13,ASSLGPSLPEKLF
TRBV7-9,TRBJ2-1,12,ASRPGSSYNEQF
TRBV7-3,TRBJ2-1,12,ASSLTRLDNEQF
TRBV7-2,TRBJ2-7,11,ASSEGLATEQY
TRBV5-4,TRBJ2-1,17,ASSRQRTSGREAYNEQF
TRBV27,TRBJ2-7,12,ASRPGQGPYEQY
TRBV19,TRBJ1-2,10,ASSMRGAGYT
TRBV11-3,TRBJ2-1,13,ASSAASGGAHEQF
TRBV27,TRBJ2-1,16,ASSPQGVAGTINNEQF
TRBV27,TRBJ1-6,13,ASSTPGGGESPLH
TRBV6-6,TRBJ1-1,10,ASSNQVTEAF
TRBV5-1,TRBJ2-7,11,ASSLSTAYEQY
TRBV7-2,TRBJ2-7,12,ASLKMENSYEQY
TRBV2,TRBJ1-5,12,ASSGLQRDQPQH
TRBV24-1,TRBJ1-4,11,ATSSRRNEKLF
TRBV10-3,TRBJ1-6,10,AISSGDSPLH
TRBV3-1/TRBV3-2,TRBJ2-7,13,ASSQDDSISGEQY
TRBV9,TRBJ1-4,12,ASSTGTGLEKLF
TRBV6-2/TRBV6-3,TRBJ2-7,15,ASSYSTSGGPPGEQY
TRBV7-9,TRBJ2-5,12,ASSSKGWRETQY